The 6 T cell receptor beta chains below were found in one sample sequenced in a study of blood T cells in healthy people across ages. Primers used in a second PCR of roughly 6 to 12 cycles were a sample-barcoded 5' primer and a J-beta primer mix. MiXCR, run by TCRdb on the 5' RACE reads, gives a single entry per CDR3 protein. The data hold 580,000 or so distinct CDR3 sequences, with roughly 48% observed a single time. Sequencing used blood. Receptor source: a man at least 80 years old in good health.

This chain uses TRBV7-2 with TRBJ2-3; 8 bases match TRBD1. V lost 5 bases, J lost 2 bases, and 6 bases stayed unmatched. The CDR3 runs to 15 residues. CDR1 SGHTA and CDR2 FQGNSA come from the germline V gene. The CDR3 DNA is TGTGCCAGCAGCCAACGACAGGGGTACACAGATACGCAGTATTTT. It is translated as CASSQRQGYTDTQYF. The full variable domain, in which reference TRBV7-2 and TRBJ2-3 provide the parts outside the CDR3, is GAGVSQSPSNKVTEKGKDVELRCDPISGHTALYWYRQSLGQGLEFLIYFQGNSAPDKSGLPSDRFSAERTGGSVSTLTIQRTQQEDSAVYLCASSQRQGYTDTQYFGPGTRLTVL.

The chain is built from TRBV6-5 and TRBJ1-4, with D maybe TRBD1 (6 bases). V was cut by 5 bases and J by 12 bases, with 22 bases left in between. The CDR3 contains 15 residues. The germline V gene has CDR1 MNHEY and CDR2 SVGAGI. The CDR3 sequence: CASSPRCQGSEELFF. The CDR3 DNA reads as TGTGCCAGCAGTCCCAGATGCCAGGGGTCTGAGGAACTGTTTTTT.

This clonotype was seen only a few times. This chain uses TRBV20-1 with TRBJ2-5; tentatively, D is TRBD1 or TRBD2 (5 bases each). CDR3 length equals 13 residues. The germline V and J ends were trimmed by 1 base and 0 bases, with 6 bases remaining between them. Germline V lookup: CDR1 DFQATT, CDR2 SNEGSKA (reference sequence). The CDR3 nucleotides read TGCAGTGCTAGAGGGGGGAACCAAGAGACCCAGTACTTC. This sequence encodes CSARGGNQETQYF.

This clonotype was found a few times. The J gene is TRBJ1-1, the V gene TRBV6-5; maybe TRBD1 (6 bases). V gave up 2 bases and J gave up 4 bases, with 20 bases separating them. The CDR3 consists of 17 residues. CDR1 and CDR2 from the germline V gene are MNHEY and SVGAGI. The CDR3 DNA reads TGTGCCAGCAGTTACCACAGGACAGATCGATTGAGCACTGAAGCTTTCTTT. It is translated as CASSYHRTDRLSTEAFF.

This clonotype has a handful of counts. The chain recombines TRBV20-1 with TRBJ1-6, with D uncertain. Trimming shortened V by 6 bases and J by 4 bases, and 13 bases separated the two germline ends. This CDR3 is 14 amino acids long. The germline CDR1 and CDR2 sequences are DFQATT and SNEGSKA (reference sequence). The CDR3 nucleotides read TGCAGTGCCCCCGTAGAAGCGTATAATTCACCCCTCCACTTT. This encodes CSAPVEAYNSPLHF.

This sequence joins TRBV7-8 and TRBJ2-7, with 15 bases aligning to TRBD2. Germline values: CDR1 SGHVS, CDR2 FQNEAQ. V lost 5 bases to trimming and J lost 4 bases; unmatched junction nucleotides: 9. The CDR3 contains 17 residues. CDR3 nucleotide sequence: TGTGCCAGCAGCCCATTGACCGGGACTAGCGGGAGGTACGAGCAGTACTTC. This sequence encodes CASSPLTGTSGRYEQYF. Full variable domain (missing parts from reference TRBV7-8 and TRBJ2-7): GAGVSQSPRYKVAKRGQDVALRCDPISGHVSLFWYQQALGQGPEFLTYFQNEAQLDKSGLPSDRFFAERPEGSVSTLKIQRTQQEDSAVYLCASSPLTGTSGRYEQYFGPGTRLTVT.